This T cell receptor beta chain was identified in a study of blood T cell repertoires in COVID-19. Study details: Sources were T cells, B-cell-depleted T cells, or PBMCs; the material itself was cDNA or gDNA.

Everyone who took part was about 18 to 90 years old, and they came from about two dozen US areas. Cohorts were determined from participant-reported clinical history. This CDR3 is 15 amino acids long. Trimming cost V 2 bases and J 3 bases, with 13 bases left between them. The germline CDR1 and CDR2 sequences are KGHSH and LQKENI. As originally analysed: Amplified reference gene primers provided the basis for estimating nucleated cell counts. Assay used: immunoSEQ multiplex PCR; TCRdb lists only in-frame clones, some missing. V and J calls plus clone size are reproduced from that table; the DNA served to infer D and trimming. The profile shows more than 200,000 clones, around 90% of them singletons.

The V gene is TRBV18, the J gene TRBJ1-1, with D perhaps TRBD1 (5 bases). Sequenced input: PBMCs or T cells enriched from blood (not recorded which). The clonotype was recovered from a woman aged 25 to 39 with acute COVID-19. The CDR3 loop is CASSPDRGRYTEAFF. CDR3 coding DNA: TGTGCCAGCTCACCAGACAGAGGGAGGTACACTGAAGCTTTCTTT.